These 9 T cell receptor beta chains share one sample of origin, sequenced in a study of beta chain features in type 1 diabetes. Study-level findings and limits: TCRB CDR3 length was moderately but significantly reduced in all four CD4+ subsets of Type 1 diabetes patients.

cDNA synthesis used the whole RNA isolate, giving expressed TCRB sequences. Assay used: immunoSEQ multiplex PCR; TCRdb lists only in-frame clones, some missing. The sample gives more than 250,000 clones, over 14% of which show up once; less than 0.02% is in the top ten. No antigen has been identified for these receptors. Specimen: naive CD4+ T cells from blood. The receptors were sampled from a man between 18 and 29 years old with type 1 diabetes.

This sequence joins TRBV28 and TRBJ1-2; D remains unclear. The CDR3 totals 14 residues. Germline CDR1 reads MDHEN; CDR2 reads SYDVKM. The V and J ends lost 2 bases and 6 bases respectively, with 13 bases between them. The CDR3 nucleotides read TGTGCCAGCAGTTTAGTACCCGTTAGCAATGGCTACACCTTC. This gives the protein CASSLVPVSNGYTF.

This clone was counted only a few times. The chain recombines TRBV5-1 with TRBJ2-1; 7 bases map to TRBD2. Losses at the gene ends were 0 bases for V and 0 bases for J; bases not matched to a gene: 3. Germline V gene lookup returns CDR1 SGHRS and CDR2 YFSETQ. CDR3 length: 16 residues. Written as DNA, the CDR3 is TGCGCCAGCAGCTTGGGAGCGGGGAGCTCCTACAATGAGCAGTTCTTC. The encoded protein is CASSLGAGSSYNEQFF.

The rearrangement links TRBV28 to TRBJ2-6; tentatively, D is TRBD2 (6 bases). In germline, CDR1 is MDHEN, CDR2 SYDVKM. The V end lost 4 bases, the J end lost 4 bases, and 17 bases lay between the germline ends. CDR3 length: 17 amino acids. The CDR3 nucleotides read TGTGCCAGCAGTTCACCGGCCGGGGGTTCCGGGGCCAACGTCCTGACTTTC. Protein: CASSSPAGGSGANVLTF.

This chain uses TRBV30 with TRBJ2-7, with TRBD2 matching 7 bases. With 3 bases clipped from V and 3 bases from J, the junction kept 8 bases outside the gene matches. Germline V lookup: CDR1 GTSNPN, CDR2 SVGIG (reference sequence). The CDR3 spans 14 residues. The CDR3 region has the DNA TGTGCCTGGAGGCTCCTCCGGGGGGACTACGAGCAGTACTTC. This translates into CAWRLLRGDYEQYF. The whole variable domain, filled in from reference TRBV30 and TRBJ2-7, reads SQTIHQWPATLVQPVGSPLSLECTVEGTSNPNLYWYRQAAGRGLQLLFYSVGIGQISSEVPQNLSASRPQDRQFILSSKKLLLSDSGFYLCAWRLLRGDYEQYFGPGTRLTVT.

This clone was recorded a few times. The V gene is TRBV5-1, the J gene TRBJ2-1, with no clear D. The CDR3 spans 15 residues. In germline, CDR1 is SGHRS, CDR2 YFSETQ. Trimming pared 1 base from V and 0 bases from J, leaving 8 bases between. CDR3: CASSLTVLSYNEQFF. The CDR3 DNA sequence: TGCGCCAGCAGCTTGACTGTACTCTCCTACAATGAGCAGTTCTTC. Supplemented by reference TRBV5-1 and TRBJ2-1, the full variable domain reads KAGVTQTPRYLIKTRGQQVTLSCSPISGHRSVSWYQQTPGQGLQFLFEYFSETQRNKGNFPGRFSGRQFSNSRSEMNVSTLELGDSALYLCASSLTVLSYNEQFFGPGTRLTVL.

The CDR3 reads CASSFRQGREYF. In nucleotides, the CDR3 is TGTGCCAGCAGTTTTCGACAGGGGAGGGAGTACTTC. The chain joins TRBV6-5 to TRBJ2-7, with D maybe TRBD1 (8 bases). The CDR3 covers 12 residues. The germline gives CDR1 MNHEY, CDR2 SVGAGI. V gave up 4 bases and J gave up 11 bases, with 15 bases separating them.

In its sample, this clone was seen a few times. This rearrangement joins TRBV30 to TRBJ2-1; 8 bases match TRBD2. This CDR3 is built from 16 residues. Germline V CDR1 and CDR2: GTSNPN, SVGIG (reference sequence). V trimming: 4 bases; J trimming: 4 bases; junction bases outside the gene matches: 12. The CDR3 loop reads CAWMGFVASGYNEQFF. Here the CDR3 DNA reads TGTGCCTGGATGGGGTTCGTGGCTAGCGGGTACAATGAGCAGTTCTTC. The complete variable domain, with remaining parts taken from reference TRBV30 and TRBJ2-1, reads SQTIHQWPATLVQPVGSPLSLECTVEGTSNPNLYWYRQAAGRGLQLLFYSVGIGQISSEVPQNLSASRPQDRQFILSSKKLLLSDSGFYLCAWMGFVASGYNEQFFGPGTRLTVL.

This clone was seen a few times. The rearrangement uses TRBV5-1 and TRBJ2-7; the match to TRBD1 covers 7 bases. CDR1 and CDR2 from the germline V gene are SGHRS and YFSETQ. The CDR3 has 14 amino acids. Trimming at V came to 0 bases and at J to 2 bases, leaving 2 bases not matched to a gene. The CDR3 spells CASSLEDRAYEQYF. The CDR3 DNA reads TGCGCCAGCAGCTTGGAAGACAGGGCCTACGAGCAGTACTTC.

The J gene is TRBJ2-4, the V gene TRBV9; the D gene is possibly TRBD1 (6 bases). The V and J ends lost 3 bases and 14 bases respectively, with 24 bases between them. This CDR3 spans 15 amino acids. The V gene's germline CDR1 is SGDLS and CDR2 YYNGEE. The CDR3 loop is CASSDRMTGPWGEYF. The CDR3 coding sequence is TGTGCCAGCAGCGACCGCATGACAGGCCCATGGGGAGAGTACTTC.